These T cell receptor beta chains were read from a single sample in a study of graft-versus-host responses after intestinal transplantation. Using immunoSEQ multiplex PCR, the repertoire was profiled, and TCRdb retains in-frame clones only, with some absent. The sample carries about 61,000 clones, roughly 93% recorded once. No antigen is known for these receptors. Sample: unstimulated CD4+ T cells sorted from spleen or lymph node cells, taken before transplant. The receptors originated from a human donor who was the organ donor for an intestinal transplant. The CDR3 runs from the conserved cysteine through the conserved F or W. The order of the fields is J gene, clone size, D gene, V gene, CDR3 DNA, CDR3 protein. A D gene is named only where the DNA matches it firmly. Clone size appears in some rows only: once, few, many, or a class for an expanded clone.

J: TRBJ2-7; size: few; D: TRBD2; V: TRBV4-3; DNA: TGCGCCAGCAGCCAAGAGCTCGGGTCTAGCGGGTTCTACGAGCAGTACTTC; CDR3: CASSQELGSSGFYEQYF
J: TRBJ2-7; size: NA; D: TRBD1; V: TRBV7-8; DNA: TGTGCCAGCAGCCCTGGGACAGGGGGGCTCTACGAGCAGTACTTC; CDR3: CASSPGTGGLYEQYF
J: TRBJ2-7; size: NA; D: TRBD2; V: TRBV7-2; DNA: TGTGCCAGCAGCTTAGGGGGGGGTCCCTACGAGCAGTACTTC; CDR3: CASSLGGGPYEQYF
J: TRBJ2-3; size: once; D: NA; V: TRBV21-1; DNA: TGTGCCAGCAGACAGGGCACAGATACGCAGTATTTT; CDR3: CASRQGTDTQYF
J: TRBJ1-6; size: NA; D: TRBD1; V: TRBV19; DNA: TGTGCCAGTCCCTTCCCGGCCACAGGGGGCTGGTATAATTCACCCCTCCACTTT; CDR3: CASPFPATGGWYNSPLHF
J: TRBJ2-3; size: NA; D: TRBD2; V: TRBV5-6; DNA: TGTGCCAGCAGCCGACTAGCGGGGGGCAGCACAGATACGCAGTATTTT; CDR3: CASSRLAGGSTDTQYF
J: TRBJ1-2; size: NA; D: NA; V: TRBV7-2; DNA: TGTGCCATACAAAACTCAGCCATCCCTAACTATGGCTACACCTTC; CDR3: CAIQNSAIPNYGYTF
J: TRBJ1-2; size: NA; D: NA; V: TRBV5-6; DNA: TGTGCCAGCAGCTTGCAGACAGCCAGGGACTATGGCTACACCTTC; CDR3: CASSLQTARDYGYTF
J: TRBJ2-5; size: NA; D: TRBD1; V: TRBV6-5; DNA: TGTGCCAGCAGTTGGGACAGGGGGGCAGAGACCCAGTACTTC; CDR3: CASSWDRGAETQYF
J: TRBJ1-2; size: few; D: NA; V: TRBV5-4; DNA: TGTGCCAGCATACCTCAGGACAGACGTAACTATGGCTACACCTTC; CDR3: CASIPQDRRNYGYTF
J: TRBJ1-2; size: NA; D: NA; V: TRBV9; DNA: TGTGCCAGCAGCGTAGATGGAGGGGTATTCCATGGCTACACCTTC; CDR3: CASSVDGGVFHGYTF
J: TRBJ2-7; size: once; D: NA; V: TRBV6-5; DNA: TGTGCCAGCAGTTACTCGATGGGGGGAGGGGGTTACGAGCAGTACTTC; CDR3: CASSYSMGGGGYEQYF
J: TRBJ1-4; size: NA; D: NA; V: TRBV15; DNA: TGTGCCACCAGCAGAGGGGGACAAACGAATGAAAAACTGTTTTTT; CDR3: CATSRGGQTNEKLFF
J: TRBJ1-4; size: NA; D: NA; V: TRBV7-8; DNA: TGTGCCAGCAGCTTAGGGGAAAGGAATGAAAAACTGTTTTTT; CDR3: CASSLGERNEKLFF
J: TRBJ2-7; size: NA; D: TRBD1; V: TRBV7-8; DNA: TGTGCCAGCAGCTTAGAAGGACAGGGGTCGTACGAGCAGTACTTC; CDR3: CASSLEGQGSYEQYF
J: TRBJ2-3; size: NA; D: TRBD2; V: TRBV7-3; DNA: TGTGCCAGCAGCGACAGTCTCGGGACTAGCGGGGAACGTAGCACAGATACGCAGTATTTT; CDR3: CASSDSLGTSGERSTDTQYF
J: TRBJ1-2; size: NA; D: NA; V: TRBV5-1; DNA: TGCGCCAGCAGCTTGGCCGGGGGGGGGCGATACTATGGCTACACCTTC; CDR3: CASSLAGGGRYYGYTF
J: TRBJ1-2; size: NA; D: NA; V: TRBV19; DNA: TGTGCCAGTAGTCCAGGGGCCTATGGCTACACCTTC; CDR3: CASSPGAYGYTF
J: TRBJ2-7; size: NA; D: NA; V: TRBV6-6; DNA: TGTGCCAGCAGTTACGAGGACTACTACGAGCAGTACTTC; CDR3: CASSYEDYYEQYF
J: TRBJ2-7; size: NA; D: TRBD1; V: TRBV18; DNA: TGTGCCAGCTCACCGGCGACAGGGGTTAGCGAGCAGTACTTC; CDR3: CASSPATGVSEQYF
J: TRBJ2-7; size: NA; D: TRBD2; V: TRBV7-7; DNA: TGTGCTAGCAGCCGGACTAGCGGGCTTAGACCAGCCTACGAGCAGTACTTC; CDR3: CASSRTSGLRPAYEQYF
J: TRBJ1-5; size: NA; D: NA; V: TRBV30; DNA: TGTGCCTGGAGTTCGTCGGTTAATCAGCCCCAGCATTTT; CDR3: CAWSSSVNQPQHF
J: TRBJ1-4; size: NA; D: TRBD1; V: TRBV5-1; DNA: TGCGCCAGCAGCCCCGGGAGGAGGACAGGGGCTGCTAATGAAAAACTGTTTTTT; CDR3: CASSPGRRTGAANEKLFF
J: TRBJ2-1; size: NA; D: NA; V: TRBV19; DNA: TGTGCCAGTATTGGGGACCCCGAAAATGAGCAGTTCTTC; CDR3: CASIGDPENEQFF
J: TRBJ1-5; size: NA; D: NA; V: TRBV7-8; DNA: TGTGCCAGCAGCTTGCTAGGGGATAGCAATCAGCCCCAGCATTTT; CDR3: CASSLLGDSNQPQHF
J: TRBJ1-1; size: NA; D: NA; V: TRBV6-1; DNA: TGTGCCAGCAGTAGAACAGGACTACACACTGAAGCTTTCTTT; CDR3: CASSRTGLHTEAFF
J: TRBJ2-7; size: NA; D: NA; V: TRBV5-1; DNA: TGCGCCAGCAAGGAGGGATTCTTTGCCTACGAGCAGTACTTC; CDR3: CASKEGFFAYEQYF
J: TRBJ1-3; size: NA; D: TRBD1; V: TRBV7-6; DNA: TGTGCCAGCAGCTTAAGGGGGCAGGGAAACACCATATATTTT; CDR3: CASSLRGQGNTIYF
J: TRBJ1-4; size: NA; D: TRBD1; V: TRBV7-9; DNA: TGTGCCAGCAGCTTATCTTCAGGACAGGGGGGGAAAAAACTGTTTTTT; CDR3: CASSLSSGQGGKKLFF
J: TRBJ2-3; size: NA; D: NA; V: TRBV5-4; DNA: TGTGCCAGCAGCCCGCGGGCGGAGGGAAGAGGACGAACCACAGATACGCAGTATTTT; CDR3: CASSPRAEGRGRTTDTQYF
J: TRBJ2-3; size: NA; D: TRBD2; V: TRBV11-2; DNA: TGTGCCAGCAGCTTAAAGCGGGGAGGCACAGATACGCAGTATTTT; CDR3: CASSLKRGGTDTQYF
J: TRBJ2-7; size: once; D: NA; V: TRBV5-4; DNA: TGTGCCAGCAGCTTGGGTGGGGGGACAGCGATCTACGAGCAGTACTTC; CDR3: CASSLGGGTAIYEQYF
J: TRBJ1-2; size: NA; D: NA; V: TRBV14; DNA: TGTGCCAGCAGCCAAGTCCGAAACTATGGCTACACCTTC; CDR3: CASSQVRNYGYTF
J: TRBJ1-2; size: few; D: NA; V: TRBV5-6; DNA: TGTGCCAGCAGCTTGTGGGGGGACTATGGCTACACCTTC; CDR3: CASSLWGDYGYTF
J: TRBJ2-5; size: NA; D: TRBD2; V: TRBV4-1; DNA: TGCGCCAGCAGCCAAGGGCGACTAGCGGGGGCCCACCAGACCCAGTACTTC; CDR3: CASSQGRLAGAHQTQYF
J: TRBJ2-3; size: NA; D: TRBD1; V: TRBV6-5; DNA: TGTGCCAGCAGTTCGGGACAGGCATTTGCAGATACGCAGTATTTT; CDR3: CASSSGQAFADTQYF
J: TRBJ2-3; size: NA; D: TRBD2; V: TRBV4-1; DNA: TGCGCCAGCAGCCGTAGCGGGGGGAGCACAGATACGCAGTATTTT; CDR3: CASSRSGGSTDTQYF
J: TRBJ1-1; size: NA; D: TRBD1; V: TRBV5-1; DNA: TGCGCCAGCAGCTCCATTCGGACAGGCGGGAGCACTGAAGCTTTCTTT; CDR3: CASSSIRTGGSTEAFF
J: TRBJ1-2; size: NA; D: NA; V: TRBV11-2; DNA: TGTGCCAGCAGCTTCAAGGGCCGATATGGCTACACCTTC; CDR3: CASSFKGRYGYTF
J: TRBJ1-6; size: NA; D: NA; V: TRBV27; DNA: TGTGCCAGCAGCTGGACGGCGTCGTCACCCCTCCACTTT; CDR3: CASSWTASSPLHF
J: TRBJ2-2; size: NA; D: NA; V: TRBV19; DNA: TGTGCCAGTAGAGGGAGACAAAACACCGGGGAGCTGTTTTTT; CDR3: CASRGRQNTGELFF